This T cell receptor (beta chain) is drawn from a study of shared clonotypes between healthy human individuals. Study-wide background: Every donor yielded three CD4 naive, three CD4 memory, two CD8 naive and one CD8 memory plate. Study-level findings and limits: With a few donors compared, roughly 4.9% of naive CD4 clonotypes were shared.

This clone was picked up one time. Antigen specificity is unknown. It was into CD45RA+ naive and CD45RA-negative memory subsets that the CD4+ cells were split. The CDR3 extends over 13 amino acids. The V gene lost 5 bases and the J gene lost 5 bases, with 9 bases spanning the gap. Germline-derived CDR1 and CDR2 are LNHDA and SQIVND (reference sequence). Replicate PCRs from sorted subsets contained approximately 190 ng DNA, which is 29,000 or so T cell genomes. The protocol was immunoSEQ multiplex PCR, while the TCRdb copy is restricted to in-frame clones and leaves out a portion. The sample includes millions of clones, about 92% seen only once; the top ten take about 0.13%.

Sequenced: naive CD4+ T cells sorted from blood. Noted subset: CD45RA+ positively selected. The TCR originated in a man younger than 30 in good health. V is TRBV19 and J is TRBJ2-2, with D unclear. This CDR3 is CASSPELTGELFF. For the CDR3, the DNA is TGTGCCAGTAGTCCGGAGTTAACCGGGGAGCTGTTTTTT.